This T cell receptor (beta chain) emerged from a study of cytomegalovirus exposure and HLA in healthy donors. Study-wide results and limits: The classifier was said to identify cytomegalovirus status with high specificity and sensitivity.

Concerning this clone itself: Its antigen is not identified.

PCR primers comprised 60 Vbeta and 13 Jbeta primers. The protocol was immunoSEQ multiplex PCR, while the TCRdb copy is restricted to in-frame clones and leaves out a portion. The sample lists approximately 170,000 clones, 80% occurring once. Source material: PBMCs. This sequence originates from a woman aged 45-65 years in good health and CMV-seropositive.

The CDR3, as DNA: TGTGCCAGCAGCGATGGGGGGGGGACTAGCGCAGGAGAGCAGTACTTC. It is translated as CASSDGGGTSAGEQYF. The chain recombines TRBV9 with TRBJ2-7; 10 bases are a match to TRBD2. This CDR3 has 16 amino acids. Germline V gene lookup returns CDR1 SGDLS and CDR2 YYNGEE. Trimming cost V 3 bases and J 7 bases; bases outside gene matches: 13.